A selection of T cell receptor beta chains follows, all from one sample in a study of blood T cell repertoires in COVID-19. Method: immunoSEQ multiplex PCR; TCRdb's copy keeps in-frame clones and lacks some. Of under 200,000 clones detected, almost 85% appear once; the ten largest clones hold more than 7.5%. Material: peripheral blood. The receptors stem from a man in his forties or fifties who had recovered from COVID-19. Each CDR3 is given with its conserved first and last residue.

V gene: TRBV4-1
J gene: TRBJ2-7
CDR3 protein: CASSRAGTGAEAYEQYF

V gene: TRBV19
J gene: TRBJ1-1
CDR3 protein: CASNFDRAPAFF

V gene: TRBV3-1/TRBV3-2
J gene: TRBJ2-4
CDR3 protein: CASSHGQASLKNIQYF

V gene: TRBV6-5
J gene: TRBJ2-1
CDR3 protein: CASNRERGAYNEQFF

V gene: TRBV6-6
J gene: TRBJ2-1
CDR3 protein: CASSTSSGGRYNEQFF

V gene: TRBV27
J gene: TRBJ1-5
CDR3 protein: CASSSEASNQPQHF

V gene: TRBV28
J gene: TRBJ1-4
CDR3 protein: CASRHTGTGGEKLFF

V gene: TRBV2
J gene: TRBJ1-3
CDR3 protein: CASALQGGDSGNTIYF

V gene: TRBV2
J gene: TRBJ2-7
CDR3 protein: CASSDPQRGTYEQYF

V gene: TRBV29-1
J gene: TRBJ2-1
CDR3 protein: CSVENPARLSYNEQFF

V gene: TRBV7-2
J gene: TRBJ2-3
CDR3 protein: CASSLFGGYTDTQYF

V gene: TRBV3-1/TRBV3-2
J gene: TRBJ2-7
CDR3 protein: CASSPRRLAGEQYF

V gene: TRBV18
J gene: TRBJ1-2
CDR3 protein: CASSQAGDGYTF

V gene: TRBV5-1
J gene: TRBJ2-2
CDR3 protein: CASSFRQGAAGELFF

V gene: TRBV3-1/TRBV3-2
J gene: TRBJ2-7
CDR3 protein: CASSLGGSSYEQYF

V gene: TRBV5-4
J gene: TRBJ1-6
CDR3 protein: CASSLNPGPLHF

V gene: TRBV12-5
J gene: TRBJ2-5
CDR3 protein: CASAAVDGQETQYF

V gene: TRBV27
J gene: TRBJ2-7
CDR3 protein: CASSGGVAYEQYF

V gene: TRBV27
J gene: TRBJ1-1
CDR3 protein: CASARSLNTEAFF

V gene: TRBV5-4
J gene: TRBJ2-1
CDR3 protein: CASSQGLEPGNEQFF

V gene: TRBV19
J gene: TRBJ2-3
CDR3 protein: CASSIGGAGEADTQYF

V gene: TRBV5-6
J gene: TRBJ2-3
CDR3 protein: CASSLGWEGGTDTQYF

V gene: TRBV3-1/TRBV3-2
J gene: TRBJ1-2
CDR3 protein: CASSQSQGYGYTF

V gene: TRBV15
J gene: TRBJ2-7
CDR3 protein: CATSRDLTSSTYEQYF

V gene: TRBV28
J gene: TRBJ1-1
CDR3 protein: CASSFLHPGTLSTEAFF

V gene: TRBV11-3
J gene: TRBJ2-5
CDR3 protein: CASSPGQVSQETQYF

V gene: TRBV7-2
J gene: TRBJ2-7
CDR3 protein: CASSLGLAGGPSYEQYF

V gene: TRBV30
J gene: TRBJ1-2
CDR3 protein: CAWEKGPDYGYTF

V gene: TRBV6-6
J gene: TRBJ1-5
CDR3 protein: CASTLVQRQPQHF

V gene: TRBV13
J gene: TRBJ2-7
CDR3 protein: CASSLPRGEQYF

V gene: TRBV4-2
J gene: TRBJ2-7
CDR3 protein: CASSQDLRGYEQYF

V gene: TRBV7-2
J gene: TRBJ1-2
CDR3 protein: CASSFRTGEDGYTF

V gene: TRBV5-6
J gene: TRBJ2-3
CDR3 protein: CASSPTRTDTQYF

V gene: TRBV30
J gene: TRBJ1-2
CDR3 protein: CAWSKDRNGYTF

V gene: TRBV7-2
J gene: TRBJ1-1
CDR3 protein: CASSFGPMTGDSEAFF

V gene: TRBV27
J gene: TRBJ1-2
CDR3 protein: CASSRRAGDYGYTF

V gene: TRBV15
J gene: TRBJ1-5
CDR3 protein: CATSREGSGFQPQHF

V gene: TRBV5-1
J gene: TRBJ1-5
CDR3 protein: CASSLEAGQPQHF

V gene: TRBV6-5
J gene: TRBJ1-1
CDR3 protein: CASSLSRPGDRQAFF

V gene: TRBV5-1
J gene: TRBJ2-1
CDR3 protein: CASSPSGSPNSYNEQFF

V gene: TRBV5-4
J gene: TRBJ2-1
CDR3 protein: CASSSGLAVYNEQFF

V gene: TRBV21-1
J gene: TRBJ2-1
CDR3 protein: CASSWADRTSGYNEQFF

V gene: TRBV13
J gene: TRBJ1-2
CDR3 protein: CASSAYSILRGYTF

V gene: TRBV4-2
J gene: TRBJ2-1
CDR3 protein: CASSQTSGGDEQFF